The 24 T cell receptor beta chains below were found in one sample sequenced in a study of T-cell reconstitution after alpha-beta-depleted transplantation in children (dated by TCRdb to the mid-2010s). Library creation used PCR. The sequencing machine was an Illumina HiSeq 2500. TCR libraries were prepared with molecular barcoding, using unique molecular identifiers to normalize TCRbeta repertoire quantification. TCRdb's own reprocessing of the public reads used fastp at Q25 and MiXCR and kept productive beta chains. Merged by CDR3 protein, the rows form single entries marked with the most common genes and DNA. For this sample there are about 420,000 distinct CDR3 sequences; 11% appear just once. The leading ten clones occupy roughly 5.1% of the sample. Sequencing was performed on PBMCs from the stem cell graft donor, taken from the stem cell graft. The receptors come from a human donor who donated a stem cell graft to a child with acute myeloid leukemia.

The CDR3 bases are TGCGCCAGCAGCTTGCGACAGGGCGGAAAAGAAGCTTTCTTT. This translates into CASSLRQGGKEAFF. This sequence joins TRBV5-1 and TRBJ1-1; 7 positions agree with TRBD1. The junction had 8 bases not matched to a gene; V was cut back by 1 base and J by 8 bases. Germline lookup yields CDR1 SGHRS and CDR2 YFSETQ. The CDR3 is 14 amino acids.

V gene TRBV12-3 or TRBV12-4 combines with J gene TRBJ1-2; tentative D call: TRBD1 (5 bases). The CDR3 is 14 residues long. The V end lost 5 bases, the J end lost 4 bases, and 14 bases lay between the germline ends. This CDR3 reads CASSARDLGYGYTF. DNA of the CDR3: TGTGCCAGCAGTGCTCGGGACCTGGGCTATGGCTACACCTTC.

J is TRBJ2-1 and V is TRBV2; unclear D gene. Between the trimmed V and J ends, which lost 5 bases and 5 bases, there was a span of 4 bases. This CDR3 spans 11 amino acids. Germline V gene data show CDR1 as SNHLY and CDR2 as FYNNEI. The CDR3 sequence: CASSQHNEQFF. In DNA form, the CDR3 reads TGTGCCAGCAGTCAGCACAATGAGCAGTTCTTC.

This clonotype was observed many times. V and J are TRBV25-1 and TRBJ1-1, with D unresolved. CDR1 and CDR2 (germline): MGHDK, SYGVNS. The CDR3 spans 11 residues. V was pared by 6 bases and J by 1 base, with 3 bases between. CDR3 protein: CASSRNTEAFF. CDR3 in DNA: TGTGCCAGCAGCCGGAACACTGAAGCTTTCTTT.

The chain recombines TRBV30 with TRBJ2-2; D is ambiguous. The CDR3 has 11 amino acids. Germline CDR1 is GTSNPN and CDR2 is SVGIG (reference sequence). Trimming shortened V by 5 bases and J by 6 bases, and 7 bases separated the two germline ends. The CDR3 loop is CAWGIPGELFF. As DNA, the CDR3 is TGTGCCTGGGGTATTCCCGGGGAGCTGTTTTTT.

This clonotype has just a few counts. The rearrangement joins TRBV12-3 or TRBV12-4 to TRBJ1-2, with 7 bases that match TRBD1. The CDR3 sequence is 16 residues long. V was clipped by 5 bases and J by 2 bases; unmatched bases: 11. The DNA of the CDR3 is TGTGCCAGCAGTCAGACACGACAGGGCCGCAACTATGGCTACACCTTC. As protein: CASSQTRQGRNYGYTF.

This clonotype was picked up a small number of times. CDR3 in DNA: TGTGCCATCACCGCCGAAGCGGACAGGGGGAACACCGGGGAGCTGTTTTTT. It specifies CAITAEADRGNTGELFF. The chain combines TRBV10-3 with TRBJ2-2; 9 bases line up with TRBD1. V trimming: 7 bases; J trimming: 1 base; junction bases outside the gene matches: 10. CDR1 is ENHRY, CDR2 SYGVKD, per germline. The CDR3 covers 17 residues.

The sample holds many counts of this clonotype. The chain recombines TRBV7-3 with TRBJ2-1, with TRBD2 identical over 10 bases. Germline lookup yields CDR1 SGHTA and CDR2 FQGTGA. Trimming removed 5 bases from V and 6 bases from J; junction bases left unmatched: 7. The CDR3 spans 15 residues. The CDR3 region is CASSRSGGAGNEQFF. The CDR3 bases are TGTGCCAGCAGCCGCAGCGGGGGGGCTGGCAATGAGCAGTTCTTC.

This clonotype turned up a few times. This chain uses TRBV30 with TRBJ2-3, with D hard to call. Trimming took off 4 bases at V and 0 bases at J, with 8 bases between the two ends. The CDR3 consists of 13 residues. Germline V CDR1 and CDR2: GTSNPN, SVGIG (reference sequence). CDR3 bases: TGTGCCTGGAAGGCAGATAGCACAGATACGCAGTATTTT. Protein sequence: CAWKADSTDTQYF.

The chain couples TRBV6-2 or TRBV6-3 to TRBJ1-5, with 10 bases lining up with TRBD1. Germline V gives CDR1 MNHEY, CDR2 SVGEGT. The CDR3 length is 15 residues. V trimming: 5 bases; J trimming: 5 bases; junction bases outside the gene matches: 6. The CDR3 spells CASSQSGQGYQPQHF. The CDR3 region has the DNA TGTGCCAGCAGTCAATCGGGACAGGGGTATCAGCCCCAGCATTTT.

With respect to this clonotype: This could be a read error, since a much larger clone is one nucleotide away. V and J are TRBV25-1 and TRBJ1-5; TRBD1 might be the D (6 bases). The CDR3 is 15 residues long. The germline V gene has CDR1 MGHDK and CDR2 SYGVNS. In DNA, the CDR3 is TGTGCCAGCCGTGAACCAGGCAGGGGTAATCAGCCCCAGCATTTT. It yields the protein CASREPGRGNQPQHF.

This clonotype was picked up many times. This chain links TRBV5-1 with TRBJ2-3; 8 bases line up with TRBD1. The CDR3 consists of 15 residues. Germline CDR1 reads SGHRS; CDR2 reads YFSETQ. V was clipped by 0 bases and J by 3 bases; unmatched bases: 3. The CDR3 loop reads CASSLDRGETDTQYF. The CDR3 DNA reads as TGCGCCAGCAGCTTGGACAGGGGGGAGACAGATACGCAGTATTTT. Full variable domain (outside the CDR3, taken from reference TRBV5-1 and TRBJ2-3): KAGVTQTPRYLIKTRGQQVTLSCSPISGHRSVSWYQQTPGQGLQFLFEYFSETQRNKGNFPGRFSGRQFSNSRSEMNVSTLELGDSALYLCASSLDRGETDTQYFGPGTRLTVL.

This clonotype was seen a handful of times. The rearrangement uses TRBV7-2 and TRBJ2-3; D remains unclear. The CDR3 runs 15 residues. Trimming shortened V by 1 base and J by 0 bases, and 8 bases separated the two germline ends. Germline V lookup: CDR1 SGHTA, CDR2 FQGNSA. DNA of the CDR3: TGTGCCAGCAGCTTAGATCTGGTTAGCACAGATACGCAGTATTTT. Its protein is CASSLDLVSTDTQYF.

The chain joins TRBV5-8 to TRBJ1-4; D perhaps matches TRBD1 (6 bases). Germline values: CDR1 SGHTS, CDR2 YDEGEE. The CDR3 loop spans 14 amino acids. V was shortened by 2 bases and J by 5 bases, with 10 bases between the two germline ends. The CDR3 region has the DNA TGTGCCAGCAGCTTCTCCAGGGGAAATGAAAAACTGTTTTTT. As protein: CASSFSRGNEKLFF.

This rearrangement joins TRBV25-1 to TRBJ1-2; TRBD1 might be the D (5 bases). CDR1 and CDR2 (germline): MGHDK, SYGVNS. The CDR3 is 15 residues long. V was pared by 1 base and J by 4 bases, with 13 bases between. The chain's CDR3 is CASSESEGEGYGYTF. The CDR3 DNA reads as TGTGCCAGCAGTGAATCGGAAGGGGAGGGCTATGGCTACACCTTC.

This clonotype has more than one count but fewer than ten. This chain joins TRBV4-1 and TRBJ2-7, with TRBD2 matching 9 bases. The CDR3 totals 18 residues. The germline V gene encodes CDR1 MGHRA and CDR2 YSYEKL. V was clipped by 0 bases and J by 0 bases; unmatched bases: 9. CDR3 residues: CASSQDMGLASSSYEQYF. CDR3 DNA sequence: TGCGCCAGCAGCCAAGACATGGGACTAGCCTCGAGCTCCTACGAGCAGTACTTC.

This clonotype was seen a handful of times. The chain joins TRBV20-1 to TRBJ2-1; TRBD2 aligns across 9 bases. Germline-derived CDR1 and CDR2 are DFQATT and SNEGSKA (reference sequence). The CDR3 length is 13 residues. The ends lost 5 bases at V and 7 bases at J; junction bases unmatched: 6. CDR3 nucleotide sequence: TGCAGTGCTGGGACTAGCACACTTAATGAGCAGTTCTTC. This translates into CSAGTSTLNEQFF.

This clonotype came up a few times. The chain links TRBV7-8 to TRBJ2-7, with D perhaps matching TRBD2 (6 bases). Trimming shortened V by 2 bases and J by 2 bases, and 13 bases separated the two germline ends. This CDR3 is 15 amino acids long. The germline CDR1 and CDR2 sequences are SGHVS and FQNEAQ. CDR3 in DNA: TGTGCCAGCAGCTTACTGGGAGGAGGGGCCTACGAGCAGTACTTC. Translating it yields CASSLLGGGAYEQYF.

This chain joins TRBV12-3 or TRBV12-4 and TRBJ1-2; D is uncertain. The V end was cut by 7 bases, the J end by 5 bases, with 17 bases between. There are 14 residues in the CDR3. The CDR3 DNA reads TGTGCCAGCACCCTGAGACCCTCCTCATATGGCTACACCTTC. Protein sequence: CASTLRPSSYGYTF.

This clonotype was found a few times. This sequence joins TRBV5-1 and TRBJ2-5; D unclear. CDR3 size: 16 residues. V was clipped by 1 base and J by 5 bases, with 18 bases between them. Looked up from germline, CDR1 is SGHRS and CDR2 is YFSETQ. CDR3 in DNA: TGCGCCAGCAGCTTGAAGTCGTCCTCCCCCGGGGAGACCCAGTACTTC. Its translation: CASSLKSSSPGETQYF.

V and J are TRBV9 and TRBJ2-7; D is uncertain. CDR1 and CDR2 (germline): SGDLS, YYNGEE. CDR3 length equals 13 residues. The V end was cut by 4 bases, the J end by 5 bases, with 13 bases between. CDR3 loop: CASSRRGRDEQYF. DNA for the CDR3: TGTGCCAGCAGCCGTAGAGGTAGGGACGAGCAGTACTTC.

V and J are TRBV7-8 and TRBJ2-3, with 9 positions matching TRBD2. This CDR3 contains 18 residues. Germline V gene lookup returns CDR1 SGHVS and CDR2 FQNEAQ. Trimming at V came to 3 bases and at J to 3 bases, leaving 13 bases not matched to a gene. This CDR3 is CASSFGFAGGPSTDTQYF. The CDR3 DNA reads TGTGCCAGCAGCTTCGGGTTCGCGGGAGGGCCATCGACAGATACGCAGTATTTT.

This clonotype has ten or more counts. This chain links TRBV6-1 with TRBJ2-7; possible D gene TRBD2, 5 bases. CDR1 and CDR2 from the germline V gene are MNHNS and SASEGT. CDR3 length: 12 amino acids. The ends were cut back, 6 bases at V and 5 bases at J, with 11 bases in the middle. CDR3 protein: CASRTIPDEQYF. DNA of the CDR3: TGTGCCAGCAGGACTATCCCAGACGAGCAGTACTTC.

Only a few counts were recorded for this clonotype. This CDR3 reads CASRSPGLQETQYF. In DNA, the CDR3 is TGTGCCAGCAGATCGCCGGGCCTCCAAGAGACCCAGTACTTC. V gene TRBV6-1 combines with J gene TRBJ2-5; D call uncertain. V was cut by 6 bases and J by 1 base, with 12 bases left in between. CDR1 is MNHNS, CDR2 SASEGT, per germline. This CDR3 contains 14 residues.